This T cell receptor beta chain was sequenced in a study of blood T cell repertoires in COVID-19 (TCRdb year 2020). Some background on the complete study: The collaborator samples originated in the United States, Italy and Spain and spanned the acute and convalescent phases of COVID-19. The prospective study material was composed of cDNA or gDNA derived from T cells, B-cell-depleted T cells, or PBMCs. The dataset comprised deeply sampled blood TCRbeta repertoires from subjects exposed to, actively infected with, or recovered from COVID-19. The repertoires were made available in a free public database intended to serve as a resource for research on the immune response to SARS-CoV-2. The samples were drawn from the first 160 participants of the ongoing ImmuneRACE study and from 950 to 1,500 subjects provided by 6 global collaborators. Nearly every sample came with metadata listing a de-identified subject ID, COVID-19 status, age in years and sex. Where available, HLA class I and class II types were obtained from metadata supplied by the sample provider rather than from assay-based typing.

TCRbeta CDR3 regions were amplified from genomic DNA by means of the immunoSEQ Assay, a bias-controlled multiplex PCR. In the paper's pipeline: Nucleated cell counts per sample were estimated from amplification of reference gene primers within the assay. Sequence reads were collapsed and filtered to measure the absolute abundance of every unique TCRbeta CDR3 rearrangement. For each sample, productive Simpson clonality was calculated by taking the square root of Simpson's diversity index across productive rearrangements. TCRdb took over this immuneACCESS table, retaining in-frame rearrangements with V and J assigned. Such tables are incomplete; in checked studies, under half of the missing clones stem from an unresolved V gene, and the remainder is unexplained. D and trimming come from the DNA, and the V and J calls and clone size come from that table. In all, the sample holds more than 200,000 clones, and 86% of those were seen once. Of the sample, over 1.5% falls within the top ten clones.

Turning to this clone: Its antigen target is currently unknown. No much larger clonotype is one base removed from it; base qualities were not supplied.

Participants in the prospective study were enrolled through a virtual design, were aged about 18 to 90 years, and lived in under 25 United States geographic areas. In the prospective study, cohorts were assigned on the basis of participant-reported clinical history obtained from a screening survey and a study questionnaire. ImmuneRACE Cohort 3 recovered participants were defined by two consecutive negative NP/OP PCR tests, healthcare professional clearance, or symptom resolution. Each participant in the prospective study had whole blood, serum and a nasopharyngeal or oropharyngeal swab collected by mobile phlebotomists. Participants in the prospective study had the option to provide additional blood draws and questionnaires over an approximately two-month period. Before DNA extraction, blood samples from the prospective study were shipped at room temperature or frozen. Reading from cysteine to phenylalanine, the CDR3 counts 14 amino acids. Only the CDR3 part of the read is kept: 42 bases, read in frame from the first base. At the junction V is shortened by 4 bases and J by 6 bases, with 16 bases in between. The germline V gene specifies SGDLS as CDR1 and YYNGEE as CDR2.

Summary of the overall study and its limitations: How much clinical and demographic metadata was included differed by source and by participant, and the metadata was provided uncurated.

The material sequenced was PBMCs or T cells enriched from blood (not recorded which). This receptor was identified in a man aged 40-49 years who had recovered from COVID-19. The sequence links TRBV9 to TRBJ1-2; a tentative D match to TRBD1 spans 5 bases. The nucleotide sequence reads TGTGCCAGCAGCCCCGAGGGGAGGATTGATGGCTACACCTTC. It encodes CASSPEGRIDGYTF.